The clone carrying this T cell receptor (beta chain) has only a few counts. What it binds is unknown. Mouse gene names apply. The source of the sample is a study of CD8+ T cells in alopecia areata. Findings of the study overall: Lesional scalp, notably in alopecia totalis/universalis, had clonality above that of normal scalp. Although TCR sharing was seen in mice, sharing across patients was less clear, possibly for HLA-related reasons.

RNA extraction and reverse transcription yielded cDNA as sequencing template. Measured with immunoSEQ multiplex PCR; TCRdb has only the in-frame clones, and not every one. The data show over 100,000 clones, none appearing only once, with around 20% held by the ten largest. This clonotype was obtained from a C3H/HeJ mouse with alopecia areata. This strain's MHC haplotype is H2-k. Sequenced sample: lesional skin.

The part of the CDR3 DNA that was read is TGTGCCAGCAGTCCTGCGGGGGGAGCAGAA. Protein product: CASSPAGGAE. The whole CDR3 region reads CASSPAGGAETLYF. The chain joins TRBV13-3 to TRBJ2-3, with D possibly TRBD2 on 6 matching bases. The CDR3 end is not reached by the read, which stops 4 residues before it; the germline J gene fills it in. The CDR3 has 14 residues. CDR1 is NNHDY and CDR2 is SYVADS in the germline V gene. The V gene lost 4 bases and the J gene lost 3 bases, with 12 bases spanning the gap.